Listed here are 12 T cell receptor beta chains from one sample, sequenced in a study of CD8 T cells in ankylosing spondylitis. From the 5' RACE reads, TCRdb called clonotypes with MiXCR, one entry per CDR3 protein. The repertoire has about 250,000 distinct CDR3 sequences, roughly 18% of them found once; the top ten carry 25% to 40%. Sequencing was done on a sample of blood, either unsorted or a sorted T cell fraction (not recorded which). These receptors were obtained from a male donor with ankylosing spondylitis or in good health (not recorded which).

This clonotype was counted ten times or more. V usage is TRBV29-1 and J usage is TRBJ2-1; D unresolved. The CDR3 contains 12 residues. Looked up from germline, CDR1 is SQVTM and CDR2 is ANQGSEA. V lost 3 bases, J lost 8 bases, and 11 bases lay in between. The CDR3 DNA follows: TGCAGCGTTGATGTGGGTACGGATGAGCAGTTCTTC. This encodes CSVDVGTDEQFF.

The J gene is TRBJ2-2, the V gene TRBV12-3 or TRBV12-4; D assignment may be TRBD1 or TRBD2 (5 bases each). The CDR3 has 14 amino acids. V lost 3 bases and J lost 3, with 8 bases in between. In DNA form, the CDR3 reads TGTGCCAGCAGTTTGGGGGAATACACCGGGGAGCTGTTTTTT. Protein product: CASSLGEYTGELFF.

The chain links TRBV10-3 to TRBJ2-1; no clear D gene. This CDR3 is built from 12 residues. Deletions cut 3 bases from V and 5 bases from J, with 5 bases between. Per germline, CDR1 ENHRY and CDR2 SYGVKD. The CDR3 loop is CAISDSHNEQFF. Written as DNA, the CDR3 is TGTGCCATCAGTGACAGCCACAATGAGCAGTTCTTC.

V gene TRBV12-3 or TRBV12-4 combines with J gene TRBJ2-1; no definite D call. The CDR3 is 11 residues long. Deletions cut 2 bases from V and 8 bases from J, with 4 bases between. The CDR3 here is CASSLFDEQFF. The CDR3 DNA reads TGTGCCAGCAGTTTATTCGATGAGCAGTTCTTC.

This clonotype was seen only a few times. This chain connects TRBV10-3 to TRBJ2-2; 14 bases are shared with TRBD2. V shed 10 bases, J shed 0 bases, and the junction held 7 bases outside the gene matches. This CDR3 spans 17 amino acids. Germline V CDR1 and CDR2: ENHRY, SYGVKD. CDR3 sequence reads: CATGGLAGEPNTGELFF. The CDR3 DNA reads TGTGCCACGGGGGGACTAGCGGGAGAACCGAACACCGGGGAGCTGTTTTTT.

CDR3 in DNA: TGTGCCAGCAGCTCCCCTAGCGGGGGGAACACCGGGGAGCTGTTTTTT. As protein: CASSSPSGGNTGELFF. The V call is TRBV9, the J call TRBJ2-2, with 10 nucleotides matching TRBD2. The CDR3 covers 16 residues. The germline V gene has CDR1 SGDLS and CDR2 YYNGEE. After removal of 4 bases from V and 1 base from J, the junction contained 4 bases not matched to a gene.

The rearrangement links TRBV5-6 to TRBJ2-1, with 9 nucleotides matching TRBD2. The CDR3 has 15 residues. The J segment lost 1 base and the V segment lost 3 bases, leaving 2 bases of the junction unmatched. Germline V gene lookup returns CDR1 SGHDT and CDR2 YYEEEE. The CDR3, as DNA: TGTGCCAGCAGCTGGAGCGGGAGGTCCTACAATGAGCAGTTCTTC. Its translation is CASSWSGRSYNEQFF.

This sequence joins TRBV4-1 and TRBJ1-2; D possibly corresponds to TRBD1 (6 bases). Looked up from germline, CDR1 is MGHRA and CDR2 is YSYEKL. The CDR3 runs 15 residues. Trimming stripped 4 bases from V and 8 bases from J, with 20 bases between. CDR3 in amino acids: CASSPTGCPLSGYTF. The CDR3 nucleotides are TGCGCCAGCAGCCCTACAGGGTGCCCCTTAAGCGGCTACACCTTC.

This sequence joins TRBV4-1 and TRBJ2-3, with TRBD1 as a possible D gene (6 bases). The germline gives CDR1 MGHRA, CDR2 YSYEKL. V lost 0 bases and J 3 bases, leaving 10 bases between the germline ends. This CDR3 region has 15 residues. The CDR3 is CASSQEARGTDTQYF. Here the CDR3 DNA reads TGCGCCAGCAGCCAAGAGGCCAGGGGAACAGATACGCAGTATTTT.

This clonotype was counted at least ten times. This chain joins TRBV15 and TRBJ2-7, with 11 bases that match TRBD2. V shed 0 bases and J 0 bases; nucleotides not matched to a gene: 10. CDR1 and CDR2 (germline): LNHNV, YYDKDF (reference sequence). This CDR3 spans 19 amino acids. The CDR3 DNA follows: TGTGCCACCAGCAGAGACTCTCTACTAACTAGCGGGGGCTCCTACGAGCAGTACTTC. Its translation is CATSRDSLLTSGGSYEQYF. The whole variable domain, filled in from reference TRBV15 and TRBJ2-7, reads DAMVIQNPRYQVTQFGKPVTLSCSQTLNHNVMYWYQQKSSQAPKLLFHYYDKDFNNEADTPDNFQSRRPNTSFCFLDIRSPGLGDTAMYLCATSRDSLLTSGGSYEQYFGPGTRLTVT.

The chain uses TRBV4-3 and TRBJ2-7; TRBD2 matches 8 bases. This CDR3 contains 16 residues. Trimming took 3 bases from V and 4 from J; bases not matched to a gene: 11. Germline assignment: CDR1 LGHNA and CDR2 YSLEER. The CDR3 DNA follows: TGCGCCAGCAGCCAGGACGTACTAGCGGAGCATTACGAGCAGTACTTC. As protein: CASSQDVLAEHYEQYF.

This clonotype was counted only a few times. The J gene is TRBJ2-5, the V gene TRBV29-1; D possibly uses TRBD1 or TRBD2 (6 bases each). The CDR3 sequence is 15 residues long. CDR1 and CDR2 from the germline V gene are SQVTM and ANQGSEA. The ends were cut back, 6 bases at V and 1 base at J, with 18 bases in the middle. CDR3 amino acids: CSVRGEQGPQETQYF. The CDR3 DNA is TGCAGCGTCCGCGGGGAACAGGGACCCCAAGAGACCCAGTACTTC.